These T cell receptor beta chains were read from a single sample in a study of cytomegalovirus exposure and HLA in healthy donors. Sequencing was performed with immunoSEQ multiplex PCR; in TCRdb, only in-frame clones are kept and a portion is missing. The profile covers 150,000 to 200,000 clones, with roughly nine tenths appearing a single time and 0.2% to 0.3% taken by the ten largest. Material for sequencing was PBMCs. The receptors were gathered from a girl in the first two years of life in good health and CMV-seronegative. Each CDR3 is given with its conserved first and last residue. The D gene is left open where the match is weak. Clone size, where shown, is once, few, many, or a class for clones that have expanded.

cdr3_aa: CASSSGQGGTEAFF
cdr3_nt: TGTGCCAGCAGCTCTGGACAGGGGGGCACTGAAGCTTTCTTT
d_call: TRBD1
j_call: TRBJ1-1
v_call: TRBV11-3
clone_size: NA

cdr3_aa: CASTRGRGSTEAFF
cdr3_nt: TGTGCCAGCACCCGCGGCAGGGGAAGCACTGAAGCTTTCTTT
d_call: NA
j_call: TRBJ1-1
v_call: TRBV7-2
clone_size: NA

cdr3_aa: CAWSVFSASTDTQYF
cdr3_nt: TGTGCCTGGAGTGTATTTAGCGCCAGCACAGATACGCAGTATTTT
d_call: NA
j_call: TRBJ2-3
v_call: TRBV30
clone_size: NA

cdr3_aa: CASSLDVTASGRRYNEQFF
cdr3_nt: TGTGCCAGCAGCTTGGACGTTACGGCTAGCGGGAGGAGGTACAATGAGCAGTTCTTC
d_call: TRBD2
j_call: TRBJ2-1
v_call: TRBV5-6
clone_size: NA

cdr3_aa: CASSLVLDRREKLFF
cdr3_nt: TGTGCCAGCAGCTTAGTGTTGGACAGGCGAGAAAAACTGTTTTTT
d_call: TRBD1
j_call: TRBJ1-4
v_call: TRBV7-6
clone_size: few

cdr3_aa: CASRDSSYNEQFF
cdr3_nt: TGTGCCAGCAGGGACAGCTCCTACAATGAGCAGTTCTTC
d_call: NA
j_call: TRBJ2-1
v_call: TRBV6-1
clone_size: NA

cdr3_aa: CASSPPLENTEAFF
cdr3_nt: TGTGCCAGCTCACCACCCCTAGAGAACACTGAAGCTTTCTTT
d_call: NA
j_call: TRBJ1-1
v_call: TRBV18
clone_size: NA

cdr3_aa: CASSVEGAGELFF
cdr3_nt: TGTGCCAGCAGCGTAGAGGGAGCCGGGGAGCTGTTTTTT
d_call: NA
j_call: TRBJ2-2
v_call: TRBV9
clone_size: NA

cdr3_aa: CASSLTSGDQETQYF
cdr3_nt: TGTGCCAGCAGTCTGACTAGCGGGGACCAAGAGACCCAGTACTTC
d_call: TRBD2
j_call: TRBJ2-5
v_call: TRBV27
clone_size: once

cdr3_aa: CASTTQDRALRGYTF
cdr3_nt: TGTGCCAGCACCACGCAGGACAGGGCCCTAAGGGGCTACACCTTC
d_call: TRBD1
j_call: TRBJ1-2
v_call: TRBV28
clone_size: NA

cdr3_aa: CASSLRQGSYEQYF
cdr3_nt: TGTGCCAGCAGCCTGAGACAGGGTTCCTACGAGCAGTACTTC
d_call: TRBD1
j_call: TRBJ2-7
v_call: TRBV7-8
clone_size: NA

cdr3_aa: CASSRVTPRDGRNQPQHF
cdr3_nt: TGTGCCAGTAGTAGAGTTACCCCGCGGGACGGAAGAAATCAGCCCCAGCATTTT
d_call: NA
j_call: TRBJ1-5
v_call: TRBV19
clone_size: once

cdr3_aa: CASRRTGINQPQHF
cdr3_nt: TGTGCCAGCAGGAGGACAGGGATAAATCAGCCCCAGCATTTT
d_call: TRBD1
j_call: TRBJ1-5
v_call: TRBV6-1
clone_size: NA

cdr3_aa: CASSGGLAPSYNEQFF
cdr3_nt: TGTGCCAGCAGTGGGGGTCTAGCGCCTTCCTACAATGAGCAGTTCTTC
d_call: NA
j_call: TRBJ2-1
v_call: TRBV6-1
clone_size: few

cdr3_aa: CASSIAMGRGRGSPLHF
cdr3_nt: TGTGCCAGTAGTATCGCGATGGGCAGGGGGCGAGGGTCACCCCTCCACTTT
d_call: TRBD1
j_call: TRBJ1-6
v_call: TRBV19
clone_size: NA

cdr3_aa: CASSAGDSYSGNTIYF
cdr3_nt: TGCGCCAGCAGCGCAGGGGACAGCTACTCTGGAAACACCATATATTTT
d_call: TRBD1
j_call: TRBJ1-3
v_call: TRBV5-1
clone_size: NA

cdr3_aa: CASIRSELSNYGYTF
cdr3_nt: TGTGCCAGCATTCGGTCTGAGCTATCCAACTATGGCTACACCTTC
d_call: NA
j_call: TRBJ1-2
v_call: TRBV2
clone_size: NA

cdr3_aa: CSVERQANTEAFF
cdr3_nt: TGCAGCGTTGAGCGACAGGCGAACACTGAAGCTTTCTTT
d_call: NA
j_call: TRBJ1-1
v_call: TRBV29-1
clone_size: NA

cdr3_aa: CSSSSTDQPQHF
cdr3_nt: TGTTCCAGCAGCTCGACAGATCAGCCCCAGCATTTT
d_call: NA
j_call: TRBJ1-5
v_call: TRBV7-9
clone_size: once

cdr3_aa: CASRLSKIQGHEQYF
cdr3_nt: TGTGCCAGCAGACTGTCGAAAATCCAGGGTCACGAGCAGTACTTC
d_call: NA
j_call: TRBJ2-7
v_call: TRBV6-5
clone_size: NA

cdr3_aa: CASSRSQPGDSPLHF
cdr3_nt: TGTGCCAGTAGCCGTAGTCAACCCGGGGATTCACCCCTCCACTTT
d_call: NA
j_call: TRBJ1-6
v_call: TRBV7-9
clone_size: NA

cdr3_aa: CASSRTGTANTGELFF
cdr3_nt: TGTGCCAGCAGCAGAACCGGGACAGCGAACACCGGGGAGCTGTTTTTT
d_call: TRBD1
j_call: TRBJ2-2
v_call: TRBV5-4
clone_size: NA

cdr3_aa: CASSQFYSGTGASYNSPLHF
cdr3_nt: TGCGCCAGCAGCCAATTCTATTCCGGGACAGGAGCCTCCTATAATTCACCCCTCCACTTT
d_call: TRBD1
j_call: TRBJ1-6
v_call: TRBV4-3
clone_size: NA

cdr3_aa: CAIRKTSEEQYF
cdr3_nt: TGTGCCATCAGGAAAACATCGGAGGAGCAGTACTTC
d_call: NA
j_call: TRBJ2-7
v_call: TRBV10-3
clone_size: NA

cdr3_aa: CASSLQGIEQFF
cdr3_nt: TGTGCCAGCAGCCTACAGGGAATTGAGCAGTTCTTC
d_call: NA
j_call: TRBJ2-1
v_call: TRBV7-9
clone_size: NA

cdr3_aa: CASSLNGQGAETQYF
cdr3_nt: TGTGCCAGCAGCCTCAATGGACAGGGGGCCGAGACCCAGTACTTC
d_call: TRBD1
j_call: TRBJ2-5
v_call: TRBV5-4
clone_size: NA

cdr3_aa: CASSYSIQGLYEQYF
cdr3_nt: TGTGCCAGCAGTTACTCGATCCAGGGACTATACGAGCAGTACTTC
d_call: TRBD2
j_call: TRBJ2-7
v_call: TRBV6-5
clone_size: NA

cdr3_aa: CASSQGQRYLRGYTF
cdr3_nt: TGCGCCAGCAGCCAAGGACAGAGGTACTTGAGAGGCTACACCTTC
d_call: NA
j_call: TRBJ1-2
v_call: TRBV5-1
clone_size: NA

cdr3_aa: CASSFRQFEETQYF
cdr3_nt: TGTGCCAGCAGTTTTCGACAGTTCGAAGAGACCCAGTACTTC
d_call: NA
j_call: TRBJ2-5
v_call: TRBV6-6
clone_size: NA

cdr3_aa: CATSRDVEETQYF
cdr3_nt: TGTGCCACCAGCAGAGATGTCGAAGAGACCCAGTACTTC
d_call: NA
j_call: TRBJ2-5
v_call: TRBV15
clone_size: NA

cdr3_aa: CASSPLGAGETQYF
cdr3_nt: TGTGCCAGCAGCCCCTTGGGGGCCGGAGAGACCCAGTACTTC
d_call: NA
j_call: TRBJ2-5
v_call: TRBV9
clone_size: NA

cdr3_aa: CASRRGLAEETQYF
cdr3_nt: TGTGCCAGCAGGCGGGGACTAGCTGAAGAGACCCAGTACTTC
d_call: TRBD2
j_call: TRBJ2-5
v_call: TRBV6-5
clone_size: NA

cdr3_aa: CASSVVPEETQYF
cdr3_nt: TGTGCCAGCAGTGTGGTCCCGGAAGAGACCCAGTACTTC
d_call: NA
j_call: TRBJ2-5
v_call: TRBV2
clone_size: NA

cdr3_aa: CASSTGLAWEETQYF
cdr3_nt: TGCGCCAGCAGCACGGGACTAGCATGGGAAGAGACCCAGTACTTC
d_call: TRBD2
j_call: TRBJ2-5
v_call: TRBV5-1
clone_size: NA

cdr3_aa: CASRRNGQDTEAFF
cdr3_nt: TGTGCCAGCAGACGAAATGGACAGGACACTGAAGCTTTCTTT
d_call: TRBD1
j_call: TRBJ1-1
v_call: TRBV7-3
clone_size: NA